This T cell receptor beta chain was documented in a study of shared clonotypes between healthy human individuals. Notes on the study in general: Roughly 5% of naive CD4 clonotypes were shared across several donors.

As for this clone: Its antigen is as yet unknown. In the same sample, other DNA sequences code for this CDR3.

V was shortened by 0 bases and J by 2 bases, with 12 bases between the two germline ends. This CDR3 has 15 residues. In germline, CDR1 is SGHRS, CDR2 YFSETQ. Profiling relied on immunoSEQ multiplex PCR, and the TCRdb table lists in-frame clones only, not all of them. In the table there are roughly 1.5 million clones, around 98% of which are singletons. This clonotype was sampled from a man aged 30 to 39 in good health. Sequenced: naive CD4+ T cells sorted from blood. Subset defined: CD45RA+ positively selected. This rearrangement joins TRBV5-1 to TRBJ2-7; D is possibly TRBD2 (6 bases). The CDR3 region is CASSLEAGGTYEQYF. The CDR3 nucleotides are TGCGCCAGCAGCTTGGAGGCCGGGGGTACCTACGAGCAGTACTTC.